This TCR beta chain came from a study of a mutant IDH1 vaccine in newly diagnosed glioma. As for the study in general: The treated group averaged approximately 38 years old and was roughly 60% male, approximately 38% female.

Stated time point: week 35, safety follow-up. Each dose delivered 300 ug of mutant IDH1 20-mer peptide subcutaneously with imiquimod. The patients received vaccinations eight times, in weeks 1, 3, 5, 7, 11, 15, 19 and 23. Using immunoSEQ multiplex PCR, the repertoire was profiled, and TCRdb retains in-frame clones only, with some absent. The table lists 40,000 to 55,000 clones, roughly 80% of them singletons. To note about this clone: Its antigen remains unknown.

V lost 4 bases to trimming and J lost 2 bases, with 13 bases between them. This CDR3 region has 15 residues. The germline V gene encodes CDR1 SGHDN and CDR2 FVKESK. Findings of the study overall: Among top peripheral T cell clonotypes, changes seemed unrelated to pseudoprogression.

The material was PBMCs, obtained from a glioma patient whose treatment included an IDH1 peptide vaccine. The gene calls are TRBV14 and TRBJ2-3; D is uncertain. The clonotype was recovered from a man in his forties with glioma. As DNA, the CDR3 is TGTGCCAGCAGCCTCGGCGGATCACTCACAGATACGCAGTATTTT. Its protein product is CASSLGGSLTDTQYF.